This T cell receptor (beta chain) was found in a study of vaccination and CD4 T cells after COVID-19. Study context: Across the group, participants received two doses of either BNT162b2 or mRNA-1273 vaccine. Some control cultures received a CEFX pool, which served as the positive control. Others received an HIV-1 Nef pool or no peptide.

Sequenced with the Oncomine TCR Beta short-read assay was DNA taken from cultured CD4+ T cells. TCRdb recomputed calls from the PCR reads with MiXCR, one row per CDR3 protein. The repertoire has fewer than 20,000 distinct CDR3 sequences, approximately 49% of them found once; the top ten carry about 7%. Treatment defined: roughly 10-day PBMC culture with coronavirus spike peptide pools or control peptides (ViraFEST assay). Under the ViraFEST approach, antigen-specific T cells were expanded with peptide pools and TCRs subsequently sequenced. Half of the medium was exchanged for fresh IL-2 medium, first on day 3 and then on day 7. As to this clonotype: Its antigen remains unknown.

Per the germline V gene, CDR1 is DFQATT and CDR2 is SNEGSKA (reference sequence). The CDR3 consists of 13 residues. V lost 5 bases and J 5 bases, leaving 15 bases between the germline ends. V is TRBV20-1 and J is TRBJ2-5, with D possibly TRBD1 on 5 matching bases. The receptor was derived from a human donor who had recovered from COVID-19. The material was CD4+ T cells from blood, cultured in vitro, obtained before SARS-CoV-2 vaccination. CDR3 protein: CSAFGQLGETQYF. DNA for the CDR3: TGCAGTGCTTTTGGACAATTAGGGGAGACCCAGTACTTC.